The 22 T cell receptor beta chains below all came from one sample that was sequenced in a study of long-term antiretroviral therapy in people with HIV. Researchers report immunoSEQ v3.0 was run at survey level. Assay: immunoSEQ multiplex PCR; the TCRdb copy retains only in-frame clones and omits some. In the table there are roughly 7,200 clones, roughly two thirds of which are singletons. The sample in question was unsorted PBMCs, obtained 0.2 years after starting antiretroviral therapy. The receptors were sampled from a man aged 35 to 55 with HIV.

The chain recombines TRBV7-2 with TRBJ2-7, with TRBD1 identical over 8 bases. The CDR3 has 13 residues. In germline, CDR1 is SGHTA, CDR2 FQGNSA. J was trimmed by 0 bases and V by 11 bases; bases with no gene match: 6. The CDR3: CALDREDSYEQYF. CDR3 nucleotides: TGTGCCCTGGACAGGGAGGACTCCTACGAGCAGTACTTC.

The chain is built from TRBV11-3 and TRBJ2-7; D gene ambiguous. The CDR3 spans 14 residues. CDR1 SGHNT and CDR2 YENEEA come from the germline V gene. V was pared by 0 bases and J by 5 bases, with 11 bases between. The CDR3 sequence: CASSLDGVLDEQYF. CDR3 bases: TGTGCCAGCAGCTTAGATGGGGTTCTCGACGAGCAGTACTTC.

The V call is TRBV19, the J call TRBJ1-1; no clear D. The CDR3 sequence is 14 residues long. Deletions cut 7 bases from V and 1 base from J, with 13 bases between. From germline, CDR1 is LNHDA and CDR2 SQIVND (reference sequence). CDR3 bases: TGTGCCAGTATCGGCATCTCGGCGAACACTGAAGCTTTCTTT. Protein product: CASIGISANTEAFF. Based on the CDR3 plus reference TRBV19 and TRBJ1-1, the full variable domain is DGGITQSPKYLFRKEGQNVTLSCEQNLNHDAMYWYRQDPGQGLRLIYYSQIVNDFQKGDIAEGYSVSREKKESFPLTVTSAQKNPTAFYLCASIGISANTEAFFGQGTRLTVV.

The CDR3 DNA reads TGTGCCAGCAGTGAAGAGCGGGGGGGCACAGATACGCAGTATTTT. Its protein is CASSEERGGTDTQYF. The chain couples TRBV6-1 to TRBJ2-3; 9 positions match TRBD2. Losses at the gene ends were 1 base for V and 1 base for J; bases not matched to a gene: 0. The CDR3 contains 15 residues. Germline V CDR1 and CDR2: MNHNS, SASEGT.

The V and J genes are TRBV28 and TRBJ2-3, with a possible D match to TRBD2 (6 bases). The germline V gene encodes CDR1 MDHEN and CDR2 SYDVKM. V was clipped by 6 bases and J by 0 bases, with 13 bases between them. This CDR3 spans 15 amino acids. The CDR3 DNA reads TGTGCCAGCAGCCTGAGGGACTTTAGCACAGATACGCAGTATTTT. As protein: CASSLRDFSTDTQYF.

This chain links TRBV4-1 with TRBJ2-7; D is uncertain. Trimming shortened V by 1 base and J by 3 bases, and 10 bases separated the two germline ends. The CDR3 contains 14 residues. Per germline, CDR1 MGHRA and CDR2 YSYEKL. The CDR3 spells CASSQVMVGYEQYF. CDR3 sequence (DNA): TGCGCCAGCAGCCAAGTGATGGTTGGCTACGAGCAGTACTTC.

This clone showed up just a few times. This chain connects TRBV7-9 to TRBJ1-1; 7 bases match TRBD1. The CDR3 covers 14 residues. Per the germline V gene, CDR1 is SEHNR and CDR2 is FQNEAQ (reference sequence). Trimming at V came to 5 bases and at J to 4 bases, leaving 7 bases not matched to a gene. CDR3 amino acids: CASSPSGGGTEAFF. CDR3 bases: TGTGCCAGCAGCCCATCAGGGGGAGGCACTGAAGCTTTCTTT.

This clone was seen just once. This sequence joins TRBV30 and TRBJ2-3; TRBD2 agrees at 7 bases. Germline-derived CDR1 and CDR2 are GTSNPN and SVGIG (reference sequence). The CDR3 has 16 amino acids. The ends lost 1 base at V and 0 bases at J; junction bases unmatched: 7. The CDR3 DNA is TGTGCCTGGAGTGACGTGACTAGCCCTAGCACAGATACGCAGTATTTT. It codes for CAWSDVTSPSTDTQYF.

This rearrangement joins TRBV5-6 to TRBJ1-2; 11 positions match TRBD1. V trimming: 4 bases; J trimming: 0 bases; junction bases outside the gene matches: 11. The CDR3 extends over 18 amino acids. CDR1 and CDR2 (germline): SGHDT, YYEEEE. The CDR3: CASSPGRTGGSTNYGYTF. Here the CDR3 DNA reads TGTGCCAGCAGCCCCGGGAGGACAGGGGGCTCAACTAACTATGGCTACACCTTC.

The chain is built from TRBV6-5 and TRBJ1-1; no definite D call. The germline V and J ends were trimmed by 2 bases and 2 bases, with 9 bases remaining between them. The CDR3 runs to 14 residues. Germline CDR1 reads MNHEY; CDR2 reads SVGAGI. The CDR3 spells CASSYRTSNTEAFF. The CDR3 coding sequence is TGTGCCAGCAGTTACAGGACGTCTAACACTGAAGCTTTCTTT.

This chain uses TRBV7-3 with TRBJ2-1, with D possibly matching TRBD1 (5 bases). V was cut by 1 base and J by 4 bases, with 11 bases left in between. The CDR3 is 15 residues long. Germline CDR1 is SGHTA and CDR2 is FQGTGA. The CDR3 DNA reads TGTGCCAGCAGCTTAAGTCCAGGGATATACAATGAGCAGTTCTTC. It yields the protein CASSLSPGIYNEQFF.

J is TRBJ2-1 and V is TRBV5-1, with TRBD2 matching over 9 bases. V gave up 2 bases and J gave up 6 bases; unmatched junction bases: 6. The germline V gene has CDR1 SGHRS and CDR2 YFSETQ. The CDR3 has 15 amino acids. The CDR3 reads CASSFSGGITNEQFF. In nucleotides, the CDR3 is TGCGCCAGCAGCTTTAGCGGGGGTATAACCAATGAGCAGTTCTTC.

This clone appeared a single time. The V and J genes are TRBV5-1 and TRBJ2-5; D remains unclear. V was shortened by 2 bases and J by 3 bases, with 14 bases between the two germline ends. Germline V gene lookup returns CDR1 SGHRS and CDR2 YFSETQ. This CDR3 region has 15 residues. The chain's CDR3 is CASSFLAGAEETQYF. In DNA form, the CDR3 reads TGCGCCAGCAGCTTTTTGGCAGGCGCAGAAGAGACCCAGTACTTC.

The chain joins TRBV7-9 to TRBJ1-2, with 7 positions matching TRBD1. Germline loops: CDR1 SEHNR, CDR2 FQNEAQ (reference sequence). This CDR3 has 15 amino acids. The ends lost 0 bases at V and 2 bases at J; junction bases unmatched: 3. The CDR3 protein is CASSLAGTANYGYTF. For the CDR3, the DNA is TGTGCCAGCAGCTTAGCCGGGACAGCCAACTATGGCTACACCTTC.

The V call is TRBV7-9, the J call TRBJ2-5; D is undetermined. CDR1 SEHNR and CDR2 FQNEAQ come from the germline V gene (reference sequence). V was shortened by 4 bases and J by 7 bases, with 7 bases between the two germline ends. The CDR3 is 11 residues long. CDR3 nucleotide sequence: TGTGCCAGCAGCTCCCTGTGGACCCAGTACTTC. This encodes CASSSLWTQYF. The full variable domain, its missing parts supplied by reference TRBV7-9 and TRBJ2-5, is DTGVSQNPRHKITKRGQNVTFRCDPISEHNRLYWYRQTLGQGPEFLTYFQNEAQLEKSRLLSDRFSAERPKGSFSTLEIQRTEQGDSAMYLCASSSLWTQYFGPGTRLLVL.

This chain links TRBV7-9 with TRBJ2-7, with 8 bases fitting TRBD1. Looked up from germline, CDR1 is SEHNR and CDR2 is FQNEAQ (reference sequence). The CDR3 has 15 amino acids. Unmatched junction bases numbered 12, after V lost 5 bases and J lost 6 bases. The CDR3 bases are TGTGCCAGCAGCACCACAGAATCACAGGGGGGCGAGCAGTACTTC. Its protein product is CASSTTESQGGEQYF.

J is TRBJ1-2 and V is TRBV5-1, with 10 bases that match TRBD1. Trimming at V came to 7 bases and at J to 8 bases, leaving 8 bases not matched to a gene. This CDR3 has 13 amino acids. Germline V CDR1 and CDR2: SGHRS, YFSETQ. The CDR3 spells CASGPTGGDGYTF. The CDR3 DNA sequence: TGCGCCAGCGGACCGACAGGGGGCGACGGCTACACCTTC. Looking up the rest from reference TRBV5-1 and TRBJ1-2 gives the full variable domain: KAGVTQTPRYLIKTRGQQVTLSCSPISGHRSVSWYQQTPGQGLQFLFEYFSETQRNKGNFPGRFSGRQFSNSRSEMNVSTLELGDSALYLCASGPTGGDGYTFGSGTRLTVV.

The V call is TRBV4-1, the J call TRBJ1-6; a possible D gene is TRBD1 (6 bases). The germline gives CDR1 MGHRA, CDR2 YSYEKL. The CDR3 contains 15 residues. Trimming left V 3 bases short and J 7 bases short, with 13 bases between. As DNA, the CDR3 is TGCGCCAGCAGCCAGTCCACAGGGTACAATTCACCCCTCCACTTT. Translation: CASSQSTGYNSPLHF.

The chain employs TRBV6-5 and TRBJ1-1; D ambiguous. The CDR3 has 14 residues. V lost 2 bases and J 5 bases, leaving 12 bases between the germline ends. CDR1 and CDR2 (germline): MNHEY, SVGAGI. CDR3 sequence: CASSYVYQGTEAFF. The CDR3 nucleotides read TGTGCCAGCAGTTACGTGTATCAAGGAACTGAAGCTTTCTTT.

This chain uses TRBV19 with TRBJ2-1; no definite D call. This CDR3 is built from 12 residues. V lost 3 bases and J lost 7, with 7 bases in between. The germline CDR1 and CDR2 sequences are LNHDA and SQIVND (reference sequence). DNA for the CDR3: TGTGCCAGTAGTATGGGTGGGAATGAGCAGTTCTTC. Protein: CASSMGGNEQFF. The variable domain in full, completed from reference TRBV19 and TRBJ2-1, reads DGGITQSPKYLFRKEGQNVTLSCEQNLNHDAMYWYRQDPGQGLRLIYYSQIVNDFQKGDIAEGYSVSREKKESFPLTVTSAQKNPTAFYLCASSMGGNEQFFGPGTRLTVL.

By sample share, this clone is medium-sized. The CDR3 region has the DNA TGCGCCAGCAGCGGAGCGGGGGAGACCCAGTACTTC. Translating gives CASSGAGETQYF. This chain connects TRBV4-1 to TRBJ2-5; TRBD2 agrees at 7 bases. The V and J ends lost 5 bases and 5 bases, in that order; junction bases with no gene match: 2. This CDR3 has 12 residues. The germline V gene has CDR1 MGHRA and CDR2 YSYEKL.

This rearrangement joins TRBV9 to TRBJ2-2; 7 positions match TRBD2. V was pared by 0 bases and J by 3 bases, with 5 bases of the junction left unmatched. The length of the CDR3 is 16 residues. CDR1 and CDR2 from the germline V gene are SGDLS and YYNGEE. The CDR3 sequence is CASSVAISGDTGELFF. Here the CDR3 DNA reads TGTGCCAGCAGCGTAGCGATCAGCGGGGACACCGGGGAGCTGTTTTTT.